One and the same sample provided the 14 T cell receptor beta chains below, sequenced in a study of glioma-infiltrating T cells. The iRepertoire nested amplicon-rescue multiplex PCR amplified TCR alpha and beta CDR3s from RNA. TCRdb independently ran MiXCR on the multiplex PCR reads; one entry per CDR3 protein. The repertoire holds roughly 350,000 distinct CDR3 sequences, with 35% to 45% as singletons. What was sequenced was glioma tissue, nonneoplastic brain tissue, or PBMCs (not recorded which). Source of these receptors: a human donor with low-grade glioma or glioblastoma, undergoing nonglioma brain surgery, or in good health (not recorded which).

This clonotype was observed a few times. V gene TRBV20-1 combines with J gene TRBJ2-7, with D perhaps TRBD2 (6 bases). Germline V lookup: CDR1 DFQATT, CDR2 SNEGSKA (reference sequence). The ends were cut back, 0 bases at V and 6 bases at J, with 18 bases in the middle. The CDR3 is made up of 15 amino acids. CDR3 sequence reads: CSARDGRDSIFEQYF. The CDR3 DNA reads as TGCAGTGCTAGAGACGGGCGGGACTCTATATTCGAGCAGTACTTC.

The table lists this clonotype with a count of one. A single base separates this from a much larger clone, so it may be a read error. The rearrangement uses TRBV6-9 and TRBJ2-1; D is undetermined. The CDR3 totals 13 residues. In germline, CDR1 is MNHGY, CDR2 SVAAGI. The CDR3 DNA is TGTGCCAGCAGTTTTACAGTTAACAACGAGCAGTTCTTC. Protein product: CASSFTVNNEQFF.

This clonotype has a count of ten or more. The chain couples TRBV7-2 to TRBJ2-7; possibly TRBD1 for D (5 bases). CDR1 is SGHTA and CDR2 is FQGNSA in the germline V gene. The V and J ends lost 5 bases and 5 bases respectively, with 13 bases between them. This CDR3 is 13 amino acids long. The CDR3 is CASSPRTFDEQYF. CDR3 DNA: TGTGCCAGCAGCCCACGGACATTCGACGAGCAGTACTTC. The variable domain in full, completed from reference TRBV7-2 and TRBJ2-7, reads GAGVSQSPSNKVTEKGKDVELRCDPISGHTALYWYRQSLGQGLEFLIYFQGNSAPDKSGLPSDRFSAERTGGSVSTLTIQRTQQEDSAVYLCASSPRTFDEQYFGPGTRLTVT.

This clonotype was seen many times. This chain joins TRBV7-2 and TRBJ2-3, with D tentatively TRBD1 or TRBD2 (5 bases each). Trimming took 8 bases from V and 2 from J, leaving 14 bases between them. Germline V lookup: CDR1 SGHTA, CDR2 FQGNSA. The CDR3 is 14 amino acids. This CDR3 is CASVPGPNTDTQYF. Here the CDR3 DNA reads TGTGCCAGCGTCCCGGGACCAAACACAGATACGCAGTATTTT.

This clonotype was counted once. The chain employs TRBV25-1 and TRBJ2-3; D possibly uses TRBD1 or TRBD2 (5 bases each). CDR1 is MGHDK, CDR2 SYGVNS, per germline. The CDR3 runs 14 residues. Trimming removed 5 bases at V and 9 bases at J, with 18 bases between. The CDR3 protein is CASSFEGTGGTQYF. CDR3 DNA: TGTGCCAGCAGTTTCGAAGGGACGGGCGGGACGCAGTATTTT.

Points on this clonotype: The junction does not match germline at one end; this may be a read error. This chain links TRBV24-1 with TRBJ2-1; D unresolved. Germline V gene data show CDR1 as KGHDR and CDR2 as SFDVKD. This CDR3 is built from 12 residues. This CDR3 is CATSDLNGEQFF. Written as DNA, the CDR3 is TGTGCCACTAGTGATCTAAATGGGGAGCAGTTCTTC.

Of note for this clonotype: This may be a read error: a much more frequent sequence differs by one nucleotide. V usage is TRBV20-1 and J usage is TRBJ1-1; 7 bases are a match to TRBD1. Trimming at V came to 4 bases and at J to 4 bases, leaving 9 bases not matched to a gene. Germline CDR1 is DFQATT and CDR2 is SNEGSKA (reference sequence). This CDR3 region has 14 residues. In DNA, the CDR3 is TGCAGTGCTAACCTCGGACAGGTCGGCACTGAAGCTTTCTTT. The encoded protein is CSANLGQVGTEAFF.

This clonotype was detected ten times or more. The chain carries TRBV20-1 and TRBJ2-1; D is perhaps TRBD2 (6 bases). This CDR3 contains 14 residues. V lost 3 bases, J lost 3 bases, and 12 bases lay in between. Germline values: CDR1 DFQATT, CDR2 SNEGSKA (reference sequence). CDR3 residues: CSASPLGGYNEQFF. Here the CDR3 DNA reads TGCAGTGCTAGCCCCCTGGGAGGCTACAATGAGCAGTTCTTC.

This clonotype occurred many times. The genes are TRBV2 and TRBJ1-1, with TRBD1 identical over 7 bases. The trim removed 6 bases at V and 1 base at J, leaving 5 bases unmatched. The germline V gene encodes CDR1 SNHLY and CDR2 FYNNEI. This CDR3 has 14 amino acids. The CDR3 DNA follows: TGTGCCAGCAGGGGGACAGCCTGGAACACTGAAGCTTTCTTT. The encoded protein is CASRGTAWNTEAFF.

In the case of this clonotype: Just one base apart from a much larger clone, this may be a read error. The chain is built from TRBV20-1 and TRBJ2-3; D tentatively fits TRBD1 or TRBD2 (6 bases each). The germline V gene has CDR1 DFQATT and CDR2 SNEGSKA (reference sequence). The CDR3 is 13 residues long. CDR3 sequence (DNA): TGCAGCGCCGGCGGGACAACAGCAGATAAGCAGTATTTT. It encodes CSAGGTTADKQYF.

The chain carries TRBV6-2 or TRBV6-3 and TRBJ2-3, with a tentative D call TRBD2 (5 bases). The CDR3 contains 17 residues. In germline, CDR1 is MNHEY, CDR2 SVGEGT. V was shortened by 6 bases and J by 3 bases, with 22 bases between the two germline ends. The CDR3 reads CASRESVRGRETDTQYF. CDR3 coding DNA: TGTGCCAGCAGGGAATCAGTCCGGGGTCGCGAAACAGATACGCAGTATTTT.

The chain employs TRBV7-2 and TRBJ2-3; the D gene is possibly TRBD2 (5 bases). Germline V CDR1 and CDR2: SGHTA, FQGNSA. Between the trimmed V and J ends, which lost 2 bases and 6 bases, there was a span of 12 bases. The CDR3 is 14 amino acids. Here the CDR3 DNA reads TGTGCCAGCAGCTTATATTGGCGGAGGGATACGCAGTATTTT. This sequence encodes CASSLYWRRDTQYF.

Worth noting for this clonotype: This may arise from a read error, as a much more abundant clone is one base away. CDR3: CASSDSGGSPYEQYF. The CDR3 DNA sequence: TGTGCCAGCAGTGATAGCGGGGGAAGCCCCTACGAGCAGTACTTC. The chain has TRBV6-1 and TRBJ2-7; 9 bases match TRBD2. The CDR3 is 15 residues long. In germline, CDR1 is MNHNS, CDR2 SASEGT. V lost 3 bases and J lost 2; bases outside the gene matches: 5.

This clonotype was observed many times. V is TRBV28 and J is TRBJ1-1, with 8 bases lining up with TRBD1. J gave up 4 bases and V 6 bases, and 7 bases lay outside the gene matches. CDR3 length: 14 residues. Germline CDR1 and CDR2: MDHEN and SYDVKM. CDR3 residues: CASRLTGVFTEAFF. In DNA form, the CDR3 reads TGTGCCAGCAGATTGACAGGGGTGTTCACTGAAGCTTTCTTT.